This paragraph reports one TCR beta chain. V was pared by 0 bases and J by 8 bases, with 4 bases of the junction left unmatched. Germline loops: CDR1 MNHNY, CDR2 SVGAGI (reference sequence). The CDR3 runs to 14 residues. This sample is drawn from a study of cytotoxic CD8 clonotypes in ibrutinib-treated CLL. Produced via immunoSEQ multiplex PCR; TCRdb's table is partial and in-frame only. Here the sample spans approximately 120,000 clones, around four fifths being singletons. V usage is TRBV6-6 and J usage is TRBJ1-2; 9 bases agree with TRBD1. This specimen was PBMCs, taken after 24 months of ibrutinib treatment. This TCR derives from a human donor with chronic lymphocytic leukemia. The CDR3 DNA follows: TGTGCCAGCAGTTACTCGAGGACAGGGGACGGCTACACCTTC. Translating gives CASSYSRTGDGYTF.